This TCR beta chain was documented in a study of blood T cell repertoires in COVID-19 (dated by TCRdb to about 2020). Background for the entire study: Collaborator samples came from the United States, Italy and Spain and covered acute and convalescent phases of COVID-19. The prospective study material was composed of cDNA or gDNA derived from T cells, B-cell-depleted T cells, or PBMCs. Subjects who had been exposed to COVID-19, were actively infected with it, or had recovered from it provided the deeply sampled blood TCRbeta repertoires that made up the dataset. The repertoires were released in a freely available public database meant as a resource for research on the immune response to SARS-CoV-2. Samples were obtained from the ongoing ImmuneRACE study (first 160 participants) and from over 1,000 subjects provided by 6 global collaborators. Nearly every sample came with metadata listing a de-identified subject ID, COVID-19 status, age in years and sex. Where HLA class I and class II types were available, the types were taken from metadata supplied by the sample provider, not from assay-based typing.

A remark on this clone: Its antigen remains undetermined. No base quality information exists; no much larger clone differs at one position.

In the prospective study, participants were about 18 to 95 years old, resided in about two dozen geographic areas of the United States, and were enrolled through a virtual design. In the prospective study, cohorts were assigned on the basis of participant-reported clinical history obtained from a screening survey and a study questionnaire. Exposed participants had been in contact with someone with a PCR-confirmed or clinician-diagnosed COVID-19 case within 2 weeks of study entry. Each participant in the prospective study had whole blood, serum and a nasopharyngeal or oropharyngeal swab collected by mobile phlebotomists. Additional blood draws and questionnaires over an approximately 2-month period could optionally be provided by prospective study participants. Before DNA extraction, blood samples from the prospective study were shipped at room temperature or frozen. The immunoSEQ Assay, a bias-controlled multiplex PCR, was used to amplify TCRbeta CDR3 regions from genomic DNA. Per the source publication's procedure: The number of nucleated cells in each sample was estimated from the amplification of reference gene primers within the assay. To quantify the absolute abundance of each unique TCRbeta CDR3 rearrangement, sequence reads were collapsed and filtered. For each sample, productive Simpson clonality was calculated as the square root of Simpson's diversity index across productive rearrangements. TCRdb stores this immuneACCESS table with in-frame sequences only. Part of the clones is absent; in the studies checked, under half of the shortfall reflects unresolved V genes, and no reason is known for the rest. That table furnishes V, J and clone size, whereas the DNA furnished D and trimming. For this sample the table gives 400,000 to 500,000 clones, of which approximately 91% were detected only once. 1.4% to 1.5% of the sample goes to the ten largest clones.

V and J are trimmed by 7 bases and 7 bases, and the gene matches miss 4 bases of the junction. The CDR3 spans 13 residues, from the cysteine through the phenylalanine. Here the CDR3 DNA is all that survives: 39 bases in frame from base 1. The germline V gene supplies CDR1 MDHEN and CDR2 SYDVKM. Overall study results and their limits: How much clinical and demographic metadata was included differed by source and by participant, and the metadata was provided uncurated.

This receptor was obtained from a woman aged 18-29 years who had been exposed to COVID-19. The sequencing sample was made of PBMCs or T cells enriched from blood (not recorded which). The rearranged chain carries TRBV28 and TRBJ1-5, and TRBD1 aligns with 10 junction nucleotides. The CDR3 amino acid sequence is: CASIRDRGQPQHF. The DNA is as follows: TGTGCCAGCATTAGGGACAGGGGACAGCCCCAGCATTTT.